This T cell receptor (beta chain) was sequenced during a study of CXCR3-negative and CXCR3-positive naive CD8 T cells. UMI-tagged TRB cDNA libraries were built via 5' RACE. Following a re-call of the 5' RACE reads, TCRdb has one entry per CDR3 protein and lacks DNA. The listing records under 150,000 distinct CDR3 sequences. Per CD8+ T cell subset, triplicate sorts of some 300,000 cells each were done. By phenotype, naive CD8+ T cells were CD45RO-CCR7+CD27+CD95-. Study-level findings and limits: Researchers report that CXCR3-positive naive cells carry more hydrophobic TRB CDR3s than CXCR3-negative naive cells.

The CDR3 extends over 15 amino acids. Per germline, CDR1 SGHNT and CDR2 YYREEE (reference sequence). A remark on this clonotype: What it binds is unknown.

The chain couples TRBV5-4 to TRBJ1-6. The receptor comes from a human donor in good health. Some clones in this sample may be carry-over from other donors' samples. The sample was naive CXCR3+ CD8+ T cells from blood. Subset in this sample: CD45RO-CCR7+CD27+CD95- naive CD8+ T cells expressing CXCR3 (TNR3+). This chain's CDR3 is CASSLTPAYNSPLHF.